This T cell receptor beta chain was captured by sequencing in a study of CD8+ T cells in alopecia areata. The authors extracted RNA and reverse transcribed it into cDNA as the sequencing template. Profiling relied on immunoSEQ multiplex PCR, and the TCRdb table lists in-frame clones only, not all of them. The sample shows 150,000 to 200,000 clones, 60% of them seen only once. Treatment in this sample: oral pan-JAK inhibitor, 5-10 mg twice daily. V lost 8 bases to trimming and J lost 1 base; unmatched junction nucleotides: 4. Looked up from germline, CDR1 is MNHNS and CDR2 is SASEGT. The CDR3 loop spans 13 amino acids.

J is TRBJ2-7 and V is TRBV6-1; 8 positions match TRBD1. The clonotype comes from a human donor with alopecia areata. The material sequenced was CD4+ T cells sorted from blood, taken at week 24, from a patient treated with tofacitinib. This CDR3 reads CASSRQGSYEQYF. DNA of the CDR3: TGTGCCAGCTCCCGACAGGGGTCCTACGAGCAGTACTTC.